The rows below give T cell receptor beta chains drawn from one sample of a study of T cell responses to AZD1222 COVID-19 vaccine. The protocol was immunoSEQ multiplex PCR, while the TCRdb copy is restricted to in-frame clones and leaves out a portion. The data hold around 200,000 clones, with just under 95% observed a single time. The sample here was peripheral blood, taken 28 days after the second dose of the MenACWY control vaccine. Source of these receptors: an adult who received the MenACWY meningococcal vaccine as a control. Both conserved end residues are part of each CDR3. The order of the fields is J gene, V gene, D gene, CDR3 length, clone size, CDR3 protein, CDR3 DNA. The D gene is left open where the match is weak. Clone size is shown for a subset of rows, as once, few, many or a class of expanded clone.

J: TRBJ1-2; V: TRBV12-3/TRBV12-4; D: TRBD1; length: 13; size: once; CDR3: CASSYQGATGYTF; DNA: TGTGCCAGCAGTTATCAGGGGGCGACGGGCTACACCTTC
J: TRBJ1-1; V: TRBV9; D: .; length: 13; size: once; CDR3: CASSAQFQTEAFF; DNA: TGTGCCAGCAGCGCCCAGTTTCAGACTGAAGCTTTCTTT
J: TRBJ2-5; V: TRBV3-1/TRBV3-2; D: .; length: 12; size: .; CDR3: CASSQFGETQYF; DNA: TGTGCCAGCAGCCAGTTCGGAGAGACCCAGTACTTC
J: TRBJ2-7; V: TRBV7-9; D: TRBD1; length: 13; size: .; CDR3: CASSATGAGEQYF; DNA: TGTGCCAGCAGCGCGACAGGGGCCGGCGAGCAGTACTTC
J: TRBJ1-1; V: TRBV19; D: .; length: 15; size: .; CDR3: CASSISRGRSTEAFF; DNA: TGTGCCAGTAGTATATCACGGGGGCGTAGCACTGAAGCTTTCTTT
J: TRBJ2-7; V: TRBV5-6; D: .; length: 12; size: .; CDR3: CASSFTGYEQYF; DNA: TGTGCCAGCAGCTTTACAGGGTACGAGCAGTACTTC
J: TRBJ1-2; V: TRBV30; D: .; length: 14; size: .; CDR3: CAWSVREIRGGYTF; DNA: TGTGCCTGGAGTGTACGGGAGATAAGAGGTGGCTACACCTTC
J: TRBJ1-1; V: TRBV7-6; D: .; length: 13; size: once; CDR3: CASSLSSNTEAFF; DNA: TGTGCCAGCAGCTTATCCTCGAACACTGAAGCTTTCTTT
J: TRBJ1-2; V: TRBV5-4; D: TRBD1; length: 13; size: .; CDR3: CASSPGTAYGYTF; DNA: TGTGCCAGCAGCCCCGGGACAGCCTATGGCTACACCTTC
J: TRBJ2-5; V: TRBV7-9; D: .; length: 18; size: .; CDR3: CASSFGSSVMMYQETQYF; DNA: TGTGCCAGCAGCTTCGGATCTAGCGTCATGATGTACCAAGAGACCCAGTACTTC